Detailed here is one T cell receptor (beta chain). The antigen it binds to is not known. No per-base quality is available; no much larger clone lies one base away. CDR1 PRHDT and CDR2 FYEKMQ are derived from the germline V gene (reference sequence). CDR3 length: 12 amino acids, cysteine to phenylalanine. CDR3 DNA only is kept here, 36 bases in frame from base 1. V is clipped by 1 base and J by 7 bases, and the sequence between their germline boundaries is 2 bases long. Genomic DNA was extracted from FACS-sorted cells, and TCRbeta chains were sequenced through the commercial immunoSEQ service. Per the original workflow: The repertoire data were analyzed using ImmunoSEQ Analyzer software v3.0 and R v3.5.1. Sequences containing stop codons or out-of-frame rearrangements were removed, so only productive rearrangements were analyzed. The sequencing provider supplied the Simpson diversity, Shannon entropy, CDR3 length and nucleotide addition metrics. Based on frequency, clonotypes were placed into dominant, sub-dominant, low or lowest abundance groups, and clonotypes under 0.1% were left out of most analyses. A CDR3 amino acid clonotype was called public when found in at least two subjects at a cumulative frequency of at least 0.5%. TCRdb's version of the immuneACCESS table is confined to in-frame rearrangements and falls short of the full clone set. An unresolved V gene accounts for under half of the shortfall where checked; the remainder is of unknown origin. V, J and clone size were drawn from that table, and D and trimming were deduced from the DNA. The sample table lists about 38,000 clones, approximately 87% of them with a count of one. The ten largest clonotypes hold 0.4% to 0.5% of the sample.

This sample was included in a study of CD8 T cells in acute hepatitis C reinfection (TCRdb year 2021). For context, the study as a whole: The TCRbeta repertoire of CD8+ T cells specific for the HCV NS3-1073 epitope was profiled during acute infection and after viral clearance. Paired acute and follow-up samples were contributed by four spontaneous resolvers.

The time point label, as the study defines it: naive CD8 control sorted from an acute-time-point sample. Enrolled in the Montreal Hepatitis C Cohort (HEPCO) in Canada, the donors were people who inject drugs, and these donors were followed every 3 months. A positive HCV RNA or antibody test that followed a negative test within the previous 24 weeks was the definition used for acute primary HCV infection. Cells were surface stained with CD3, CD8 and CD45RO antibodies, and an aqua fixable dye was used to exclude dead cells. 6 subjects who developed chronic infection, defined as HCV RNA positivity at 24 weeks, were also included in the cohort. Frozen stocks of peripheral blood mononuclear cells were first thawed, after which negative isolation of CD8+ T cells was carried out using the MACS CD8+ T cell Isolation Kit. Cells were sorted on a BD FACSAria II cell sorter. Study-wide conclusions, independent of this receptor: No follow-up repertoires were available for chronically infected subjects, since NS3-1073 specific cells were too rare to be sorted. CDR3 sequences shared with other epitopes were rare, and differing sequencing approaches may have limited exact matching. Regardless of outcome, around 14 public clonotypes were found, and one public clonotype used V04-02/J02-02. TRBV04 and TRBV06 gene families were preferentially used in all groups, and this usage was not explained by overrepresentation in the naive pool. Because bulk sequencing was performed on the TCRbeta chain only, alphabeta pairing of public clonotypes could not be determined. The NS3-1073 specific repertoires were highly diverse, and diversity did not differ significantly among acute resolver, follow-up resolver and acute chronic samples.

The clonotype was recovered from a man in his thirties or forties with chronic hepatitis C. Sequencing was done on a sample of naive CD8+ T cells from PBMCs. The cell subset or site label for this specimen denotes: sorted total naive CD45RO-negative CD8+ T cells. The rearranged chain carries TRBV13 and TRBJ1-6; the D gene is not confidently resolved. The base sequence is TGTGCCAGCAGCTTAGTGAATTCACCCCTCCACTTT. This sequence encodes CASSLVNSPLHF.